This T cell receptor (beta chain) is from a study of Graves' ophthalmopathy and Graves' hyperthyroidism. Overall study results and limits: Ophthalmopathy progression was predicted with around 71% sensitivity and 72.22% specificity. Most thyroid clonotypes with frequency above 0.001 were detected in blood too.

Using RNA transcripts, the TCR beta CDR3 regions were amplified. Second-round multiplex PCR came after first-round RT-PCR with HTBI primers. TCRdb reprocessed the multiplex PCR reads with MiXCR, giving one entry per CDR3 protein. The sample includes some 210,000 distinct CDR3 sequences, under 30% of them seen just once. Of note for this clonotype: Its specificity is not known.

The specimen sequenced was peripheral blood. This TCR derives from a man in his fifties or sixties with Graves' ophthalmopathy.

The CDR3 bases are TGTGCCACCAGCAGAGGGACAGGGTTTCAAGAGACCCAGTACTTC. Translating gives CATSRGTGFQETQYF. V is TRBV15 and J is TRBJ2-5; 8 bases line up with TRBD1. The trim removed 1 base at V and 2 bases at J, leaving 3 bases unmatched. This CDR3 is built from 15 residues. Germline loops: CDR1 LNHNV, CDR2 YYDKDF (reference sequence). Supplemented by reference TRBV15 and TRBJ2-5, the full variable domain reads DAMVIQNPRYQVTQFGKPVTLSCSQTLNHNVMYWYQQKSSQAPKLLFHYYDKDFNNEADTPDNFQSRRPNTSFCFLDIRSPGLGDTAMYLCATSRGTGFQETQYFGPGTRLLVL.